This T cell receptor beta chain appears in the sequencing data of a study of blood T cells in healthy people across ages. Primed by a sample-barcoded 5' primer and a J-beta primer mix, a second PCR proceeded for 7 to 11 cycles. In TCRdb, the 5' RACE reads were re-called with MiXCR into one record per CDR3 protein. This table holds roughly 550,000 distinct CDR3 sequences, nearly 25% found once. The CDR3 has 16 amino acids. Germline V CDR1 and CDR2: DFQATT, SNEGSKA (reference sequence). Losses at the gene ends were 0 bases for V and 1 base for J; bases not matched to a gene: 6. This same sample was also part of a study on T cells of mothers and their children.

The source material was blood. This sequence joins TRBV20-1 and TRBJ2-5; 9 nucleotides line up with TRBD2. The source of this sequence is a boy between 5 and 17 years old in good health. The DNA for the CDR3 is TGCAGTGCTAGAGATTGGGCGGGAGGGCCCCAAGAGACCCAGTACTTC. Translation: CSARDWAGGPQETQYF.